This T cell receptor beta chain comes out of a study of control samples from healthy donors and cancer patients. The assay was immunoSEQ multiplex PCR, and TCRdb's table has in-frame clones only and misses some. The sample includes some 200,000 clones, over 80% of them seen just once. The CDR3 extends over 16 amino acids. The chain carries TRBV12-2 and TRBJ2-7; the table's D call, TRBD1, has no DNA check behind it. TRBV12-2 is described as a pseudogene. The receptor's source is a man between 18 and 29 years old in good health. Sequenced material: blood. In DNA form, the CDR3 reads TGTGCAAGTCGCTTAGCCGGGACAGGGAGTTCCTACGAGCAGTACTTC. Encoded protein: CASRLAGTGSSYEQYF.